A selection of T cell receptor beta chains follows, all from one sample in a study of blood T cells in healthy people across ages. TCRdb itself ran the 5' RACE reads through MiXCR, one entry per CDR3 protein. This repertoire shows 650,000 or so distinct CDR3 sequences, around 50% found once; its top ten account for 13%. Sequences were obtained from blood. The receptors shown here come from a woman older than 75 in good health. CDR3s include the opening cysteine and the closing phenylalanine or tryptophan. D genes are given only for firm matches. Clone sizes are given selectively: once, few, many, or a class where the clone is expanded.

V: TRBV6-5
D: TRBD2
size: many
J: TRBJ2-1
CDR3: CASSYGGGPLGNEQFF
DNA: TGTGCCAGCAGTTACGGCGGGGGGCCACTAGGGAATGAGCAGTTCTTC

V: TRBV20-1
D: -
size: -
J: TRBJ2-3
CDR3: CSAKISLRTDTQYF
DNA: TGCAGTGCTAAAATTAGTTTGCGCACAGATACGCAGTATTTT

V: TRBV19
D: TRBD2
size: -
J: TRBJ2-5
CDR3: CASSIPHGGLAGLETQYF
DNA: TGTGCCAGTAGTATACCCCATGGGGGACTAGCGGGATTGGAGACCCAGTACTTC

V: TRBV28
D: -
size: -
J: TRBJ2-7
CDR3: CASTISPVSYEQYF
DNA: TGTGCCAGCACCATCAGCCCAGTCTCCTACGAGCAGTACTTC

V: TRBV25-1
D: -
size: -
J: TRBJ1-4
CDR3: CASKGTNEKLFF
DNA: TGTGCCAGCAAAGGGACTAATGAAAAACTGTTTTTT

V: TRBV6-5
D: -
size: -
J: TRBJ2-7
CDR3: CASSSTRSEQYF
DNA: TGTGCCAGCAGTTCCACCCGGAGCGAGCAGTACTTC

V: TRBV7-3
D: -
size: few
J: TRBJ2-1
CDR3: CASSLVRDNYNEQFF
DNA: TGTGCCAGCAGCTTAGTGAGGGACAACTACAATGAGCAGTTCTTC

V: TRBV12-3/TRBV12-4
D: -
size: -
J: TRBJ2-7
CDR3: CASSLGRAREPYEQYF
DNA: TGTGCCAGCAGTTTAGGCCGTGCGAGGGAGCCCTACGAGCAGTACTTC

V: TRBV20-1
D: TRBD2
size: -
J: TRBJ2-5
CDR3: CSARLSGTSGGPYETQYF
DNA: TGCAGTGCTAGACTCTCCGGGACTAGCGGGGGGCCTTATGAGACCCAGTACTTC

V: TRBV6-6
D: -
size: -
J: TRBJ2-3
CDR3: CASSYSRSDTQYF
DNA: TGTGCCAGCAGTTACTCCCGGTCGGATACGCAGTATTTT

V: TRBV4-1
D: TRBD1
size: -
J: TRBJ2-4
CDR3: CASSQDFEGAAKNIQYF
DNA: TGCGCCAGCAGCCAAGATTTCGAGGGGGCAGCCAAAAACATTCAGTACTTC

V: TRBV20-1
D: TRBD2
size: -
J: TRBJ2-1
CDR3: CSVPGGGRSYNEQFF
DNA: TGCAGTGTCCCGGGGGGGGGTAGATCCTACAATGAGCAGTTCTTC

V: TRBV25-1
D: -
size: -
J: TRBJ2-5
CDR3: CASSDKRRQETQYF
DNA: TGTGCCAGCAGTGACAAACGCCGTCAAGAGACCCAGTACTTC

V: TRBV5-1
D: TRBD1
size: -
J: TRBJ2-7
CDR3: CAGSFVVGTDSYEQYF
DNA: TGCGCCGGCAGCTTCGTTGTTGGGACAGACTCCTACGAGCAGTACTTC

V: TRBV3-1
D: TRBD2
size: -
J: TRBJ2-3
CDR3: CASSQTLTGGGEDTQYF
DNA: TGTGCCAGCAGCCAAACCCTGACTGGCGGGGGAGAGGATACGCAGTATTTT

V: TRBV27
D: -
size: -
J: TRBJ2-2
CDR3: CASSNRQVANTGELFF
DNA: TGTGCCAGCAGCAACCGACAGGTTGCGAACACCGGGGAGCTGTTTTTT

V: TRBV6-2/TRBV6-3
D: -
size: -
J: TRBJ1-5
CDR3: CASKQGYQPQHF
DNA: TGTGCCAGCAAACAAGGCTATCAGCCCCAGCATTTT

V: TRBV29-1
D: -
size: -
J: TRBJ1-3
CDR3: CSVVPGATSGNTIYF
DNA: TGCAGCGTCGTTCCCGGGGCGACCTCTGGAAACACCATATATTTT

V: TRBV7-2
D: TRBD2
size: -
J: TRBJ2-3
CDR3: CASSAGSGRNTQYF
DNA: TGTGCCAGCAGCGCAGGCAGCGGGAGAAATACGCAGTATTTT

V: TRBV7-9
D: -
size: -
J: TRBJ1-1
CDR3: CASSLGNAGRGRAFF
DNA: TGTGCCAGCAGCTTAGGAAATGCAGGCCGGGGACGAGCTTTCTTT

V: TRBV14
D: -
size: -
J: TRBJ1-2
CDR3: CASSQLRRNYGYTF
DNA: TGTGCCAGCAGCCAGTTGAGACGGAACTATGGCTACACCTTC

V: TRBV10-3
D: -
size: many
J: TRBJ2-3
CDR3: CAILRTDTQYF
DNA: TGTGCCATCTTAAGGACAGATACGCAGTATTTT

V: TRBV2
D: TRBD2
size: many
J: TRBJ2-3
CDR3: CASREAGGGSDTQYF
DNA: TGTGCCAGCAGGGAGGCGGGAGGTGGATCAGATACGCAGTATTTT

V: TRBV7-2
D: -
size: -
J: TRBJ2-5
CDR3: CASRYEETQYF
DNA: TGTGCCAGCAGATATGAAGAGACCCAGTACTTC

V: TRBV10-1
D: TRBD2
size: -
J: TRBJ2-1
CDR3: CASSETSGVYNEQFF
DNA: TGCGCCAGCAGTGAGACTAGCGGGGTTTACAATGAGCAGTTCTTC

V: TRBV2
D: -
size: many
J: TRBJ2-1
CDR3: CASSLKYSYNEQFF
DNA: TGTGCCAGCAGTTTGAAGTATTCCTACAATGAGCAGTTCTTC

V: TRBV20-1
D: -
size: -
J: TRBJ2-6
CDR3: CSARSGAAGANVLTF
DNA: TGCAGTGCTAGAAGTGGGGCGGCAGGGGCCAACGTCCTGACTTTC

V: TRBV12-3/TRBV12-4
D: -
size: -
J: TRBJ1-1
CDR3: CASTTVQGTEAFF
DNA: TGTGCCAGCACCACCGTCCAGGGCACTGAAGCTTTCTTT

V: TRBV5-1
D: -
size: many
J: TRBJ2-7
CDR3: CASSLVTGPSYEQYF
DNA: TGCGCCAGCAGCTTGGTTACCGGGCCGTCCTACGAGCAGTACTTC

V: TRBV5-1
D: TRBD1
size: many
J: TRBJ2-3
CDR3: CASSRPGQGIDTQYF
DNA: TGCGCCAGCAGCCGACCGGGACAGGGGATAGATACGCAGTATTTT

V: TRBV15
D: TRBD2
size: -
J: TRBJ2-4
CDR3: CATSSGGGLENIQYF
DNA: TGTGCCACCAGCAGTGGCGGGGGACTTGAAAACATTCAGTACTTC

V: TRBV12-3/TRBV12-4
D: -
size: -
J: TRBJ2-1
CDR3: CASSIVRANEQFF
DNA: TGTGCCAGCAGCATAGTCAGAGCAAATGAGCAGTTCTTC

V: TRBV27
D: -
size: once
J: TRBJ2-3
CDR3: CASSLSIRTTSTDTQYF
DNA: TGTGCCAGCAGTTTATCGATCCGGACGACTAGCACAGATACGCAGTATTTT

V: TRBV9
D: TRBD1
size: few
J: TRBJ1-1
CDR3: CASSVQGEQNTEAFF
DNA: TGTGCCAGCAGCGTCCAGGGGGAACAGAACACTGAAGCTTTCTTT

V: TRBV5-1
D: -
size: few
J: TRBJ2-1
CDR3: CASSVDSPNEQFF
DNA: TGCGCCAGCAGCGTTGACAGCCCCAATGAGCAGTTCTTC

V: TRBV20-1
D: -
size: few
J: TRBJ2-5
CDR3: CSASHRPGPIEDQETQYF
DNA: TGCAGTGCTAGTCACCGCCCAGGACCTATAGAAGACCAAGAGACCCAGTACTTC

V: TRBV3-1
D: -
size: few
J: TRBJ2-7
CDR3: CASSPRDNLQYF
DNA: TGTGCCAGCAGCCCCCGGGACAATCTTCAGTACTTC

V: TRBV5-1
D: -
size: -
J: TRBJ2-3
CDR3: CASSSTGQGLQDTQYF
DNA: TGCGCCAGCAGCTCAACAGGGCAGGGCCTTCAGGATACGCAGTATTTT

V: TRBV20-1
D: -
size: -
J: TRBJ1-2
CDR3: CSARGPSNYGYTF
DNA: TGCAGTGCCAGGGGTCCCTCAAACTATGGCTACACCTTC

V: TRBV4-2
D: TRBD1
size: few
J: TRBJ1-2
CDR3: CASSQDEQGAGYGYTF
DNA: TGTGCCAGCAGCCAAGATGAACAGGGGGCAGGCTATGGCTACACCTTC

V: TRBV5-1
D: -
size: -
J: TRBJ1-3
CDR3: CASSRQGSLSGNTIYF
DNA: TGCGCCAGCAGCCGTCAAGGCAGCCTCTCTGGAAACACCATATATTTT

V: TRBV25-1
D: TRBD1
size: many
J: TRBJ2-5
CDR3: CASSERGHQETQYF
DNA: TGTGCCAGCAGTGAGAGGGGGCACCAAGAGACCCAGTACTTC

V: TRBV4-3
D: -
size: -
J: TRBJ1-2
CDR3: CASSHNRVRGYTF
DNA: TGCGCCAGCAGCCACAACAGGGTCCGAGGCTACACCTTC

V: TRBV7-2
D: -
size: -
J: TRBJ1-1
CDR3: CASSHSRVTEAFF
DNA: TGTGCCAGCAGCCACAGCCGGGTGACTGAAGCTTTCTTT

V: TRBV4-1
D: TRBD1
size: -
J: TRBJ2-7
CDR3: CASSQDAGGSPYEQYF
DNA: TGCGCCAGCAGTCAAGATGCAGGGGGAAGTCCCTACGAGCAGTACTTC

V: TRBV20-1
D: TRBD2
size: -
J: TRBJ2-1
CDR3: CSARGTSTEQFF
DNA: TGCAGTGCTAGAGGGACTAGCACTGAGCAGTTCTTC

V: TRBV19
D: TRBD1
size: few
J: TRBJ1-2
CDR3: CASSISYRGSGYTF
DNA: TGTGCCAGTAGTATCAGTTACAGGGGAAGCGGCTACACCTTC

V: TRBV27
D: TRBD1
size: many
J: TRBJ2-7
CDR3: CASSNRDRSSYEQYF
DNA: TGTGCCAGCAGTAACCGGGACAGGAGCTCCTACGAGCAGTACTTC

V: TRBV20-1
D: TRBD1
size: many
J: TRBJ2-1
CDR3: CSATTGGDEQFF
DNA: TGCAGTGCTACGACAGGGGGAGACGAGCAGTTCTTC

V: TRBV20-1
D: -
size: few
J: TRBJ2-1
CDR3: CSASRPLPYNEQFF
DNA: TGCAGTGCTAGTCGGCCTCTGCCCTACAATGAGCAGTTCTTC

V: TRBV12-3/TRBV12-4
D: TRBD2
size: many
J: TRBJ2-3
CDR3: CASTRTAGGPVDTQYF
DNA: TGTGCCAGCACCCGTACAGCGGGAGGCCCCGTAGATACGCAGTATTTT

V: TRBV3-1
D: TRBD1
size: few
J: TRBJ1-2
CDR3: CASSQSLVGGGYGYTF
DNA: TGTGCCAGCAGCCAAAGTCTTGTAGGGGGCGGCTATGGCTACACCTTC

V: TRBV5-1
D: -
size: -
J: TRBJ2-5
CDR3: CASIQNTGGQETQYF
DNA: TGCGCCAGCATACAAAACACAGGCGGACAAGAGACCCAGTACTTC